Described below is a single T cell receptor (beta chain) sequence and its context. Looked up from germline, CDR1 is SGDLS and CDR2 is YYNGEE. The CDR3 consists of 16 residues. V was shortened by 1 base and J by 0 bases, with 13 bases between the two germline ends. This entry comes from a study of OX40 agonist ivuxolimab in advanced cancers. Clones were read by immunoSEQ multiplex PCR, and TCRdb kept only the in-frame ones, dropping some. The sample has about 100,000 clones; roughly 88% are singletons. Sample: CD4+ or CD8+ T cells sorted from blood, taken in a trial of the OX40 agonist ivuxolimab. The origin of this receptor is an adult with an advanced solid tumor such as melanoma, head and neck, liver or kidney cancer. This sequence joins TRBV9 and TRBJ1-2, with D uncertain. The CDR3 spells CASSVKHRSANYGYTF. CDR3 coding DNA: TGTGCCAGCAGCGTAAAGCACAGATCGGCTAACTATGGCTACACCTTC.